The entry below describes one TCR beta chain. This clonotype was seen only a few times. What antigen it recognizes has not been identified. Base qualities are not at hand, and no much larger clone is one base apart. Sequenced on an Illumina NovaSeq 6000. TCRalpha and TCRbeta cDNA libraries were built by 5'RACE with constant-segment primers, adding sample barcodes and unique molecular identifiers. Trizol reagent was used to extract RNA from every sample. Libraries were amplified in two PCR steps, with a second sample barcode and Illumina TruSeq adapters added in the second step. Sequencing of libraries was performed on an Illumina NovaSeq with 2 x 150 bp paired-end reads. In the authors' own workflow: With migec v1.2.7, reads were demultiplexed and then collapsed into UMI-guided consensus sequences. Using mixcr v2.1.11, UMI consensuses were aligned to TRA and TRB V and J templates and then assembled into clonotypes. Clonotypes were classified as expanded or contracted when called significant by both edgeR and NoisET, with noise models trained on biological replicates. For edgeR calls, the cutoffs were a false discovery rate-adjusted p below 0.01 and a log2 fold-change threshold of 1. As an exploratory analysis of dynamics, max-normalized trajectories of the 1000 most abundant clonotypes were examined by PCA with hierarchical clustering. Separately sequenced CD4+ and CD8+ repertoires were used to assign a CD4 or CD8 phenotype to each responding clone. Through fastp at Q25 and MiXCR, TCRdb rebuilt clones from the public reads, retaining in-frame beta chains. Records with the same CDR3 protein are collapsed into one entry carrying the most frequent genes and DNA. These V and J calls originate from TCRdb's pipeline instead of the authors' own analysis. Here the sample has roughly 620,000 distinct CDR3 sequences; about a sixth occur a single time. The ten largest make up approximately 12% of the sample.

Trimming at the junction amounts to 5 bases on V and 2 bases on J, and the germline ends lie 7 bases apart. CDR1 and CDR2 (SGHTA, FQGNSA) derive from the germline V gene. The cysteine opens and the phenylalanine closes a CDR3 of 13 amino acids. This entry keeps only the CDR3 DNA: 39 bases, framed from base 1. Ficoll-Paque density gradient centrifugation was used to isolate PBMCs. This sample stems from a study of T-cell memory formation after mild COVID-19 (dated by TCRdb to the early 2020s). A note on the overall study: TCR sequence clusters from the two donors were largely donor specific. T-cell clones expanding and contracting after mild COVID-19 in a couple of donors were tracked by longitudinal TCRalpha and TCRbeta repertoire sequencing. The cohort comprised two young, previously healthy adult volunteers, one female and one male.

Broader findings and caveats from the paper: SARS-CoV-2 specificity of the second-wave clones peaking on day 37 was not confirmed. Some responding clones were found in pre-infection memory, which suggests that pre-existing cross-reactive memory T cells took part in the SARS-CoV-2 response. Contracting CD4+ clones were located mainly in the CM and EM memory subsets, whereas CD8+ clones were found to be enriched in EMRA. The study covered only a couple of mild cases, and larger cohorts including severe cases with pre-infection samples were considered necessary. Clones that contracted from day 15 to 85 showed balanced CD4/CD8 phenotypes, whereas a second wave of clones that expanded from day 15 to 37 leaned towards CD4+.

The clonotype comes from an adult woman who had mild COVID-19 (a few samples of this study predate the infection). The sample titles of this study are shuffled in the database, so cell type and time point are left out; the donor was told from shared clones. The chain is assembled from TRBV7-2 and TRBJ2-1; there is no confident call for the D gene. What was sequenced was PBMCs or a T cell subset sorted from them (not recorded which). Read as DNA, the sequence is TGTGCCAGCAGCCCGGTACCCTACAATGAGCAGTTCTTC. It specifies CASSPVPYNEQFF.